The 2 T cell receptor beta chains below come from one sample, sequenced in a study of shared clonotypes between healthy human individuals. CD45RO-negative CD8 cells positively selected for CCR7 made up the naive population, which excluded terminally differentiated effector memory CD45RA+ cells. The data were produced by immunoSEQ multiplex PCR, yet TCRdb's version contains in-frame clones alone and is incomplete. This sample has roughly 2.1 million clones; approximately 94% occur once, and the top ten carry about 1.8%. What was sequenced was naive CD8+ T cells from PBMCs. All receptors come from a man younger than 30 in good health. Some clones in this sample may be carry-over from other donors' samples.

This chain joins TRBV28 and TRBJ1-2; unclear D gene. The CDR3 is made up of 14 amino acids. Trimming cost V 7 bases and J 3 bases, with 15 bases left between them. Germline lookup yields CDR1 MDHEN and CDR2 SYDVKM. In DNA, the CDR3 is TGTGCCAGCACCCCTAATGGCCAGCACTATGGCTACACCTTC. Translating gives CASTPNGQHYGYTF.

The chain combines TRBV4-1 with TRBJ2-7, with 9 bases identical to TRBD2. Germline V CDR1 and CDR2: MGHRA, YSYEKL. CDR3 size: 17 residues. Trimming cost V 4 bases and J 6 bases; bases outside gene matches: 16. CDR3 residues: CASSLGGTGGREVEQYF. CDR3 coding DNA: TGCGCCAGCAGCCTGGGGGGGACTGGCGGGAGGGAGGTCGAGCAGTACTTC.